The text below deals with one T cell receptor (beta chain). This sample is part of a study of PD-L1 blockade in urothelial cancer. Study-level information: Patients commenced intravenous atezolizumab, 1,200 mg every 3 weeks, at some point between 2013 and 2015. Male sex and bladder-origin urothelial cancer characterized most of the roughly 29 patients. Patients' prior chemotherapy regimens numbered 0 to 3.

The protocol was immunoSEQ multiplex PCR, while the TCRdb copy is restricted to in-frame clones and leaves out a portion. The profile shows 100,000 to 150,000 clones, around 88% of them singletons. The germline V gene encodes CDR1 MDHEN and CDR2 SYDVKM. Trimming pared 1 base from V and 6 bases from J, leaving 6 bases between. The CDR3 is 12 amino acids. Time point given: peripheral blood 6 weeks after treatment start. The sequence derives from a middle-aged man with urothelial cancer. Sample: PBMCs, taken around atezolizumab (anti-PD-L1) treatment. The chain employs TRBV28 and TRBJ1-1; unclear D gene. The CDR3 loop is CASSLLRSEAFF. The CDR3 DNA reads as TGTGCCAGCAGTTTATTACGGTCTGAAGCTTTCTTT.